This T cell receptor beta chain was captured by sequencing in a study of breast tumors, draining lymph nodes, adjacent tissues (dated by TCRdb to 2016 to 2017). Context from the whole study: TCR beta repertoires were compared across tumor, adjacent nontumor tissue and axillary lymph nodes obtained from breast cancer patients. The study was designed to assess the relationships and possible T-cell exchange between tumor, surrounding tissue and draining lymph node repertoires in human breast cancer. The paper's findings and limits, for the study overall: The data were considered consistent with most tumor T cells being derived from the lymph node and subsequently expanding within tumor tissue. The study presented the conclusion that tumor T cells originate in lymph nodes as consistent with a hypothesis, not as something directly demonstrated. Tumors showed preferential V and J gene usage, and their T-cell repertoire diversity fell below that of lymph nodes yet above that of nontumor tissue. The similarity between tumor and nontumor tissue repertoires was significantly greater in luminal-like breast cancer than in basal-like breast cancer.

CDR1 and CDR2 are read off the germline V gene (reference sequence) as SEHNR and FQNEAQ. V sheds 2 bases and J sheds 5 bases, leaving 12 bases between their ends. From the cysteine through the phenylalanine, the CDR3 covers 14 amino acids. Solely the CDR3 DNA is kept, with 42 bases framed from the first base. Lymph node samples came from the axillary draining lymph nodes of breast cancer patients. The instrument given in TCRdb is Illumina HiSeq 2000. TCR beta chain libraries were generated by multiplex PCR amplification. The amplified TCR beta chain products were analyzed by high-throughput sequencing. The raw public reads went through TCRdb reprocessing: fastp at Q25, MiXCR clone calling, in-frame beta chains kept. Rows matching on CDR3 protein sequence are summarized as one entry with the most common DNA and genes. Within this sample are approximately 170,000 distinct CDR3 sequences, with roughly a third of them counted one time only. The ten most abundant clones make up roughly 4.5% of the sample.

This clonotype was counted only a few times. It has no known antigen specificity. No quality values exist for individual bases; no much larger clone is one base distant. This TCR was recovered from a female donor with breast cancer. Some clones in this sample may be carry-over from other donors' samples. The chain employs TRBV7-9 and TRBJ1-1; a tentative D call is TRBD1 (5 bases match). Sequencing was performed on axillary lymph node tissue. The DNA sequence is TGTGCCAGCAGCTTACCCGGGGGAGGGACTGAAGCTTTCTTT. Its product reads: CASSLPGGGTEAFF.